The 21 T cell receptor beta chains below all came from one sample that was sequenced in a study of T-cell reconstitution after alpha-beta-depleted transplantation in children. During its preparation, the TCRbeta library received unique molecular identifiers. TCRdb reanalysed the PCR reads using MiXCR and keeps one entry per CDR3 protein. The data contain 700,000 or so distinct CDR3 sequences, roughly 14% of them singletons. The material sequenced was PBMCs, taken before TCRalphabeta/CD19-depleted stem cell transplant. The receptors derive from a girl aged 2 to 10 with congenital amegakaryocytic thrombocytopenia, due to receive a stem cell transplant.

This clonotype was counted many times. CDR3 nucleotide sequence: TGCAGCGTTGAAAAGGTCGTAGGAGATACGCAGTATTTT. It encodes CSVEKVVGDTQYF. V gene TRBV29-1 combines with J gene TRBJ2-3, with D unresolved. The germline V and J ends were trimmed by 2 bases and 5 bases, with 11 bases remaining between them. This CDR3 has 13 residues. Germline V gene data show CDR1 as SQVTM and CDR2 as ANQGSEA.

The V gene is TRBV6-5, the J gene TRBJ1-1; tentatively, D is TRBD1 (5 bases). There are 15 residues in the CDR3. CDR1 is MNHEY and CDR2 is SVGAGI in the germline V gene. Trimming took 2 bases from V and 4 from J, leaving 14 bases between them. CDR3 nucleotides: TGTGCCAGCAGTTACCCCCCATCCGGGGGCACTGAAGCTTTCTTT. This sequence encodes CASSYPPSGGTEAFF.

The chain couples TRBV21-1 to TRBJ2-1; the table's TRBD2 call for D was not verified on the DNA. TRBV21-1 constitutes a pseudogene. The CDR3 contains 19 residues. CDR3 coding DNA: TGTGCCAGCAGCAGGACAGCACTAGCGGGAGCAAGGTCCTACAATGAGCAGTTCTTC. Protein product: CASSRTALAGARSYNEQFF.

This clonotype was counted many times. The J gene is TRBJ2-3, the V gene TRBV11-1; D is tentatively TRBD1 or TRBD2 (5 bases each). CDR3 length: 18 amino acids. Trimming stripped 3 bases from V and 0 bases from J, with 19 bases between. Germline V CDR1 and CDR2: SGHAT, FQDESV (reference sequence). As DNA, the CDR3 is TGTGCCAGCAGCTTTTTCCCGGTCGGGACCATAAGCACAGATACGCAGTATTTT. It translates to CASSFFPVGTISTDTQYF.

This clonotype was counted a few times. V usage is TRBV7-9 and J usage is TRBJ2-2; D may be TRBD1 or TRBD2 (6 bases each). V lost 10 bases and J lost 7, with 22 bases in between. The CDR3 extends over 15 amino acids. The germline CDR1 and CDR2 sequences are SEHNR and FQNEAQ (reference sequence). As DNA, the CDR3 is TGTGCCACCGTTAATAGGGGGACTCTTTACGGGGAGCTGTTTTTT. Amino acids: CATVNRGTLYGELFF. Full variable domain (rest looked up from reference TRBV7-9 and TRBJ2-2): DTGVSQNPRHKITKRGQNVTFRCDPISEHNRLYWYRQTLGQGPEFLTYFQNEAQLEKSRLLSDRFSAERPKGSFSTLEIQRTEQGDSAMYLCATVNRGTLYGELFFGEGSRLTVL.

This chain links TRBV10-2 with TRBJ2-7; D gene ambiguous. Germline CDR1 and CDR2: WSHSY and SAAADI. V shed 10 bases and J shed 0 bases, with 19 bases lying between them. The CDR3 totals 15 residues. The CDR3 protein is CATRKLPADSYEQYF. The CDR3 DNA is TGCGCCACCCGAAAGTTACCGGCCGACTCCTACGAGCAGTACTTC.

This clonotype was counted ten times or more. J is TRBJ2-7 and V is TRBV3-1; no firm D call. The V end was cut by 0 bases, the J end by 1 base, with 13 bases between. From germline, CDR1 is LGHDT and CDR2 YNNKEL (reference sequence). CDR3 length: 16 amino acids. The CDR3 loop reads CASSQEAYSISYEQYF. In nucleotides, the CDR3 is TGTGCCAGCAGCCAAGAAGCGTACAGCATTTCCTACGAGCAGTACTTC.

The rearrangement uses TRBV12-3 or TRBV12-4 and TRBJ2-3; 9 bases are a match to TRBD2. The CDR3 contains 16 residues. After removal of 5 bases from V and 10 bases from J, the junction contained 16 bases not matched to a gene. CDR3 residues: CASSPPVSGSIAAQYF. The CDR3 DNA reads TGTGCCAGCAGTCCCCCGGTTAGCGGGAGTATAGCGGCGCAGTATTTT.

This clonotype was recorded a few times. CDR3 sequence reads: CASSVPGQGRQFF. DNA for the CDR3: TGTGCCAGTAGTGTTCCGGGACAGGGGCGGCAGTTCTTC. This sequence joins TRBV19 and TRBJ2-1; 10 bases map to TRBD1. The CDR3 runs to 13 residues. V gave up 5 bases and J gave up 12 bases; unmatched junction bases: 7. Germline assignment: CDR1 LNHDA and CDR2 SQIVND (reference sequence).

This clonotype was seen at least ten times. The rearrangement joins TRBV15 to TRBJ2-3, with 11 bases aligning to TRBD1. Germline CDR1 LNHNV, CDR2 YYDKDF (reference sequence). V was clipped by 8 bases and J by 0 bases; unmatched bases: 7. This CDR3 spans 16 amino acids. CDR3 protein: CATGRTGGYSTDTQYF. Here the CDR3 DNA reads TGTGCCACCGGAAGGACAGGGGGCTATAGCACAGATACGCAGTATTTT.

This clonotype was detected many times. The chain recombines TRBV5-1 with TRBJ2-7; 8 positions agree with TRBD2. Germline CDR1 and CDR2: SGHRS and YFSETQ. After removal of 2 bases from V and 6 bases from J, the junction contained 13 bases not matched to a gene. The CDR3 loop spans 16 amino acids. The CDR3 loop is CASSFSSGMLSLEQYF. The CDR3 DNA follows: TGCGCCAGCAGCTTTAGTAGCGGGATGCTTTCACTCGAGCAGTACTTC.

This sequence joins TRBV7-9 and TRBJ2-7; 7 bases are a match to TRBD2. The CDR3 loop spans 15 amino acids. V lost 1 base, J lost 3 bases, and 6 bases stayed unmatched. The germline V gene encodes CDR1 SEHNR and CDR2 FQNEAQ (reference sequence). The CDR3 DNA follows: TGTGCCAGCAGCTTAGAATTAGCTAGCGGCTACGAGCAGTACTTC. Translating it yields CASSLELASGYEQYF.

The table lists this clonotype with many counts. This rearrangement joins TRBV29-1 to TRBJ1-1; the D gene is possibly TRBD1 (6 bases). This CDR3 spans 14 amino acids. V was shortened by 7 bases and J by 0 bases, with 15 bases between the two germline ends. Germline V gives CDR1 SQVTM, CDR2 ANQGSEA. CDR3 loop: CSAHKGQMNTEAFF. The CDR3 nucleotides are TGCAGCGCCCACAAGGGACAAATGAACACTGAAGCTTTCTTT.

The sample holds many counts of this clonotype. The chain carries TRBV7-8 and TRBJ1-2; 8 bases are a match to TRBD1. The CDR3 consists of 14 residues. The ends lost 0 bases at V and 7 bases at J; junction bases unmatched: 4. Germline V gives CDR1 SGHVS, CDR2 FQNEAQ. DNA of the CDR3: TGTGCCAGCAGCTTAGCAACAGGGGGTTGTGGCTACACCTTC. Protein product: CASSLATGGCGYTF.

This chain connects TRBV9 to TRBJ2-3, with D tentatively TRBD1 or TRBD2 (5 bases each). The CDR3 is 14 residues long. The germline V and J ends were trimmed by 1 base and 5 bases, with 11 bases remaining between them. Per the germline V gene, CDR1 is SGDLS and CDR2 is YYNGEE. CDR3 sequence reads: CASSVWGIKDTQYF. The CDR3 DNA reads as TGTGCCAGCAGCGTATGGGGGATAAAAGATACGCAGTATTTT.

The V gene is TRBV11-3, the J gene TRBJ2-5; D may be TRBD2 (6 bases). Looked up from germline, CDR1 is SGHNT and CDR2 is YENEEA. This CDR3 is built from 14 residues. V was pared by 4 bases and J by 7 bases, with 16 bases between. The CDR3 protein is CASSSRRDSRTQYF. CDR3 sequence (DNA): TGTGCCAGCAGCTCTAGGCGGGATTCGAGGACCCAGTACTTC.

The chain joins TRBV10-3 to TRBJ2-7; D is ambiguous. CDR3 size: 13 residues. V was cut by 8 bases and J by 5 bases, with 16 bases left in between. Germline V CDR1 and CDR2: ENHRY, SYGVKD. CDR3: CAISRGSPHEQYF. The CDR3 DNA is TGTGCCATCTCGAGAGGCTCCCCCCACGAGCAGTACTTC.

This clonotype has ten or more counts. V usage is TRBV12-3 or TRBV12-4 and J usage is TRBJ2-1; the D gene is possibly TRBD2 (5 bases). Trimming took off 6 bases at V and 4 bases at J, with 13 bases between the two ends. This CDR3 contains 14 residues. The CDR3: CASRKRYQYNEQFF. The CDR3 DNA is TGTGCCAGCAGGAAGCGGTACCAGTACAATGAGCAGTTCTTC.

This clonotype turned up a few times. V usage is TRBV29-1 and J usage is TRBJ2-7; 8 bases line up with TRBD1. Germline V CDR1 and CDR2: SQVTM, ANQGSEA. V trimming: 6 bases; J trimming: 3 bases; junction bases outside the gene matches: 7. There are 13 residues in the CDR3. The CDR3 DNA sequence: TGCAGCGTCTTGGACAGGGAAAACTACGAGCAGTACTTC. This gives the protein CSVLDRENYEQYF.

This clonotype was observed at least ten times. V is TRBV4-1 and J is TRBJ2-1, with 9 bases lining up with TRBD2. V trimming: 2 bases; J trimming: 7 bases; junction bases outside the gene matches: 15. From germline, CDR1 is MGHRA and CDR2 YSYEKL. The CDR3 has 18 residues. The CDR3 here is CASSQIPPSGRINNEQFF. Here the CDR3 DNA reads TGCGCCAGCAGCCAAATTCCTCCGAGCGGGAGGATTAATAATGAGCAGTTCTTC.

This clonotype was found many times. CDR3 DNA: TGCGCCAGCAGTGAACAAGTCCAGGAGACCCAGTACTTC. This translates into CASSEQVQETQYF. The chain couples TRBV10-2 to TRBJ2-5; the D is unclear. V lost 3 bases and J 5 bases, leaving 10 bases between the germline ends. The CDR3 has 13 amino acids. CDR1 is WSHSY and CDR2 is SAAADI in the germline V gene.